A selection of T cell receptor beta chains follows, all from one sample in a study of T cells after posttransplantation cyclophosphamide. Here immunoSEQ multiplex PCR was the method, and the copy in TCRdb shows in-frame clones only, minus some. The profile shows tens of thousands of clones, 90% of them singletons. The specimen comprised PBMCs, sampled roughly 59 days after allogeneic stem cell transplant with posttransplant cyclophosphamide. Every receptor here comes from a male patient aged 55 to 70 who received an allogeneic stem cell transplant from a related donor and was CMV-positive. Some T cells may have come from the graft donor. Each CDR3 is given without its conserved first and last residue. Fields, in order: J gene, V gene, clone size, CDR3 protein. Size values are once, few and many counts, or a class for expanded clones, and some rows have none.

TRBJ2-1	TRBV10-3	.	AISGQGENVEQF
TRBJ1-6	TRBV19	.	ASLGQGQGNSPLH
TRBJ2-7	TRBV5-1	.	ASSTGVGGSYEQY
TRBJ1-1	TRBV10-3	.	AISEAEGQGAGNTEAF
TRBJ2-3	TRBV27	.	ASSLYLAASTDTQY
TRBJ2-3	TRBV2	.	ASSPGRTQDTQY
TRBJ1-2	TRBV10-2	.	ASRWAVYGYT
TRBJ2-7	TRBV18	.	ASSPGLVSYEQY
TRBJ1-1	TRBV6-5	.	ASSPWGGPTEAF
TRBJ2-5	TRBV12-5	.	ASGQIQGNQETQY
TRBJ2-6	TRBV27	.	ASSFEGGANVLT
TRBJ1-1	TRBV4-1	.	ASSLILNTEAF
TRBJ1-3	TRBV5-5	few	ASSLQAGSGNTIY
TRBJ1-5	TRBV28	.	ASSFGVVQPQH
TRBJ1-5	TRBV2	.	ASSLGQGNQPQH
TRBJ1-3	TRBV25-1	.	ASRPSPQKGSGNTIY
TRBJ1-2	TRBV6-1	.	ASSELFTQGLVGYT
TRBJ1-3	TRBV5-1	.	ASSLALDPGGNTIY
TRBJ2-2	TRBV5-1	once	ASSFGDRDTGELF
TRBJ1-2	TRBV19	.	ASSFQTGIGGYT
TRBJ1-4	TRBV27	.	ASSFRTGREKLF
TRBJ1-6	TRBV4-2	.	ASSQDVGGTGGSSPLH